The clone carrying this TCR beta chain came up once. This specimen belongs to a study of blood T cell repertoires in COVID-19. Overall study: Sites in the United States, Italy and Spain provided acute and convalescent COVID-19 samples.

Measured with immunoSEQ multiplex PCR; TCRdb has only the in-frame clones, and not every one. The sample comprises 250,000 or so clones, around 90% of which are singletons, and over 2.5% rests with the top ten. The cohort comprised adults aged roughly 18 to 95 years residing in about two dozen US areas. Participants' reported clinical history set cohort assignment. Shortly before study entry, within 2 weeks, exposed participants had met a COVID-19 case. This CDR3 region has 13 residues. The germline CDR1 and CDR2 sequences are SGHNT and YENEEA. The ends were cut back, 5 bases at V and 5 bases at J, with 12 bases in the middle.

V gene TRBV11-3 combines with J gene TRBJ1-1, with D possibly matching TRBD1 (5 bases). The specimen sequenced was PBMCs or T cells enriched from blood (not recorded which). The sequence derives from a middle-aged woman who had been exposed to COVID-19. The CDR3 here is CASSPTAGTEAFF. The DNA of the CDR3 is TGTGCCAGCAGCCCGACAGCGGGTACTGAAGCTTTCTTT.